This T cell receptor beta chain was observed in a study of CD8 T cells in ankylosing spondylitis. V was trimmed by 0 bases and J by 5 bases, leaving 7 bases between them. The germline V gene encodes CDR1 ENHRY and CDR2 SYGVKD. The CDR3 consists of 13 residues. This clonotype came up a few times. Quantitative barcoded 5'-RACE was used to prepare TCR beta libraries. One entry per CDR3 protein results from TCRdb running MiXCR on the 5' RACE reads. This table holds 200,000 to 300,000 distinct CDR3 sequences, 20% to 30% found once. The chain employs TRBV10-3 and TRBJ2-5, with a tentative D call TRBD2 (6 bases). The source material was blood, either unsorted or a sorted T cell fraction (not recorded which). This clonotype was sampled from a male donor with ankylosing spondylitis or in good health (not recorded which). The CDR3 reads CAISESEGETQYF. The CDR3 DNA reads TGTGCCATCAGTGAGTCGGAGGGGGAGACCCAGTACTTC.